One sample yielded the 17 T cell receptor beta chains listed below, sequenced in a study of T-cell reconstitution after alpha-beta-depleted transplantation in children. TCRbeta library preparation incorporated unique molecular identifiers. TCRdb re-analysed the PCR reads in MiXCR, keeping a single row per CDR3 protein. Of some 550,000 distinct CDR3 sequences in the sample, roughly 24% are singletons; the top ten hold 14%. This sample comprised PBMCs, mostly from graft donor cells, obtained 360 days after TCRalphabeta/CD19-depleted stem cell transplant. The receptors were sampled from a boy in the first two years of life who had a stem cell transplant for acute myeloid leukemia, so the T cells may come from the graft donor.

J is TRBJ2-1 and V is TRBV6-2 or TRBV6-3, with TRBD2 as a possible D gene (5 bases). Trimming pared 3 bases from V and 1 base from J, leaving 10 bases between. There are 15 residues in the CDR3. Germline CDR1 reads MNHEY; CDR2 reads SVGEGT. The CDR3 here is CASSYGLASYNEQFF. The CDR3 region has the DNA TGTGCCAGCAGTTATGGACTCGCTTCCTACAATGAGCAGTTCTTC.

The rearrangement links TRBV20-1 to TRBJ2-1, with D perhaps TRBD1 or TRBD2 (5 bases each). Looked up from germline, CDR1 is DFQATT and CDR2 is SNEGSKA (reference sequence). The ends were cut back, 0 bases at V and 7 bases at J, with 19 bases in the middle. The CDR3 extends over 16 amino acids. CDR3 protein: CSARDSAGTHPNEQFF. The CDR3, as DNA: TGCAGTGCTAGAGATAGTGCTGGGACCCACCCAAATGAGCAGTTCTTC.

The CDR3 nucleotides are TGCAGTGCTTCTCGGGACAGGGGCTACGAGCAGTACGTC. Translating gives CSASRDRGYEQYV. The chain uses TRBV20-1 and TRBJ2-7; 10 nucleotides line up with TRBD1. From germline, CDR1 is DFQATT and CDR2 SNEGSKA (reference sequence). The ends lost 5 bases at V and 3 bases at J; junction bases unmatched: 4. This CDR3 comprises 13 residues.

This clonotype was picked up many times. The gene calls are TRBV12-3 or TRBV12-4 and TRBJ2-5; D not resolved. Trimming stripped 3 bases from V and 9 bases from J, with 11 bases between. The CDR3 is 12 residues long. Written as DNA, the CDR3 is TGTGCCAGCAGTTTCGGCTTTAGGGCCCAGTACTTC. Translation gives CASSFGFRAQYF.

The rearrangement joins TRBV6-1 to TRBJ1-5, with 7 bases identical to TRBD1. This CDR3 region has 16 residues. Unmatched junction bases numbered 12, after V lost 6 bases and J lost 4 bases. From germline, CDR1 is MNHNS and CDR2 SASEGT. The CDR3: CASRTDRALNNQPQHF. The DNA of the CDR3 is TGTGCCAGCAGAACTGACAGGGCCCTCAATAATCAGCCCCAGCATTTT.

The J gene is TRBJ2-5, the V gene TRBV15; D tentatively reads TRBD1 or TRBD2 (5 bases each). The CDR3 runs to 14 residues. V was shortened by 6 bases and J by 2 bases, with 13 bases between the two germline ends. From germline, CDR1 is LNHNV and CDR2 YYDKDF (reference sequence). The CDR3 here is CATRLGHGQETQYF. As DNA, the CDR3 is TGTGCCACCAGACTAGGACACGGTCAAGAGACCCAGTACTTC.

This clonotype was detected once. The rearrangement joins TRBV5-1 to TRBJ2-5; 9 nucleotides agree with TRBD1. This CDR3 spans 16 amino acids. Trimming removed 3 bases from V and 0 bases from J; junction bases left unmatched: 6. Germline V gene lookup returns CDR1 SGHRS and CDR2 YFSETQ. The CDR3 sequence: CASSYDRTGDQETQYF. The CDR3 DNA reads TGCGCCAGCAGCTACGATAGGACAGGGGACCAAGAGACCCAGTACTTC.

The CDR3 DNA is TGTGCCAGCAGTTTCAGGGTCGGGTTTGCGGTGGGCTACAATGAGCAGTTCTTC. This translates into CASSFRVGFAVGYNEQFF. The V call is TRBV28, the J call TRBJ2-1; possibly TRBD1 for D (5 bases). V gave up 3 bases and J gave up 3 bases, with 21 bases separating them. Germline lookup yields CDR1 MDHEN and CDR2 SYDVKM. The CDR3 totals 18 residues.

This clonotype was counted ten times or more. The chain recombines TRBV3-1 with TRBJ1-2; D may be TRBD1 (6 bases). The CDR3 extends over 15 amino acids. Germline V gene data show CDR1 as LGHDT and CDR2 as YNNKEL (reference sequence). V dropped 1 base and J dropped 9 bases, with 18 bases sitting between them. CDR3 in amino acids: CASSQVSMGAASYTF. For the CDR3, the DNA is TGTGCCAGCAGCCAAGTTTCCATGGGGGCAGCAAGCTACACCTTC.

Only a few counts were recorded for this clonotype. The chain links TRBV9 to TRBJ2-3; TRBD2 matches 8 bases. Trimming removed 4 bases from V and 6 bases from J; junction bases left unmatched: 4. Germline assignment: CDR1 SGDLS and CDR2 YYNGEE. The CDR3 runs 13 residues. The CDR3 protein is CASSSTSVDTQYF. CDR3 in DNA: TGTGCCAGCAGCTCGACTAGCGTTGATACGCAGTATTTT.

The chain combines TRBV4-3 with TRBJ2-2; 8 positions match TRBD2. V was pared by 0 bases and J by 7 bases, with 4 bases of the junction left unmatched. CDR1 and CDR2 from the germline V gene are LGHNA and YSLEER. The CDR3 length is 15 residues. The CDR3 reads CASSQDGGAYGELFF. DNA for the CDR3: TGCGCCAGCAGCCAAGACGGGGGGGCATACGGGGAGCTGTTTTTT.

This clonotype was recorded a few times. The V gene is TRBV30, the J gene TRBJ2-1; maybe TRBD1 (6 bases). This CDR3 region has 17 residues. Germline V CDR1 and CDR2: GTSNPN, SVGIG (reference sequence). Trimming cost V 0 bases and J 5 bases, with 20 bases left between them. Written as DNA, the CDR3 is TGTGCCTGGAGTGTTAAGGGGCCGGACAGAGCGAACAATGAGCAGTTCTTC. As protein: CAWSVKGPDRANNEQFF.

This clonotype was counted between two and nine times. The rearrangement uses TRBV6-5 and TRBJ1-1, with D possibly TRBD1 on 6 matching bases. V gave up 2 bases and J gave up 10 bases, with 17 bases separating them. The CDR3 covers 14 residues. Germline V gene lookup returns CDR1 MNHEY and CDR2 SVGAGI. The chain's CDR3 is CASSYLQGTGGAFF. The CDR3 bases are TGTGCCAGCAGTTACCTTCAGGGGACCGGAGGAGCTTTCTTT.

This clonotype was found a few times. The rearrangement uses TRBV15 and TRBJ2-1; perhaps TRBD1 as D (6 bases). Trimming took 0 bases from V and 1 from J, leaving 16 bases between them. CDR3 size: 18 residues. Germline V gene lookup returns CDR1 LNHNV and CDR2 YYDKDF (reference sequence). The CDR3 nucleotides read TGTGCCACCAGCAGAGATCTGGGTCAGGGGCTTTCCTACAATGAGCAGTTCTTC. Translation: CATSRDLGQGLSYNEQFF.

This clonotype was detected only a few times. V is TRBV7-9 and J is TRBJ1-4; perhaps TRBD1 as D (5 bases). The V and J ends lost 0 bases and 0 bases respectively, with 8 bases between them. The germline CDR1 and CDR2 sequences are SEHNR and FQNEAQ (reference sequence). The length of the CDR3 is 16 residues. CDR3 protein: CASSLALGATNEKLFF. In DNA, the CDR3 is TGTGCCAGCAGCTTAGCTCTGGGGGCAACTAATGAAAAACTGTTTTTT.

This clonotype was found many times. The chain recombines TRBV20-1 with TRBJ2-5, with 10 bases identical to TRBD1. Per germline, CDR1 DFQATT and CDR2 SNEGSKA (reference sequence). Germline trimming cut 7 bases from V and 4 bases from J; bases unmatched to any gene: 3. The CDR3 has 12 residues. The CDR3 DNA is TGCAGTGGAGACAGGGGGCCAGAGACCCAGTACTTC. This codes for CSGDRGPETQYF.

V is TRBV5-6 and J is TRBJ2-7; TRBD2 aligns across 7 bases. Losses at the gene ends were 2 bases for V and 2 bases for J; bases not matched to a gene: 7. Per the germline V gene, CDR1 is SGHDT and CDR2 is YYEEEE. The CDR3 loop spans 15 amino acids. In DNA form, the CDR3 reads TGTGCCAGCAGCTTTAGGGCTAGCGGCACCTACGAGCAGTACTTC. Protein: CASSFRASGTYEQYF.